This T cell receptor beta chain was recorded in a study of spatial heterogeneity in lung cancer. Indicated time point: sample taken at primary tumor resection. Sequencing covered unsorted whole RNA taken from tumor, nontumor lung or frozen PBMC. As concerns this clonotype: This beta chain slipped into a library made for alpha chains as a stray read, so its size is not meaningful.

MiXCR, applied by TCRdb to the 5' RACE reads, yields one record per CDR3 protein. The sample lists 1,000 or so distinct CDR3 sequences, around 45% seen once, with around 40% in the top ten. From germline, CDR1 is SGDLS and CDR2 YYNGEE. Trimming shortened V by 3 bases and J by 2 bases, and 17 bases separated the two germline ends. The CDR3 is made up of 16 amino acids. The TCR comes from a male donor with early-stage non-small cell lung cancer. The chain joins TRBV9 to TRBJ1-1; unclear D gene. The sample consisted of PBMCs, taken at surgery. CDR3 in amino acids: CASSEYRHLSNTEAFF. As DNA, the CDR3 is TGTGCCAGCAGCGAGTACCGACATTTATCTAACACTGAAGCTTTCTTT.